This paragraph reports one T cell receptor beta chain. Antigen unknown. This sample is part of a study of cytomegalovirus exposure and HLA in healthy donors. Study in general: Across some 400 genotyped donors, about 80% landed in the Caucasian-associated ancestry cluster. Overall study results and limits: Presence/absence analyses treated sequencing depth as roughly uniform across donors.

With 60 Vbeta and 13 Jbeta primers, the PCR was carried out. In the original processing: As a later analysis found, there were tens of millions of unique TCR beta chains, of which roughly 11 million were shared. The protocol was immunoSEQ multiplex PCR, while the TCRdb copy is restricted to in-frame clones and leaves out a portion. The V and J calls and the clone size are those of that table, but D and trimming were determined from the DNA. The sample lists under 140,000 clones, 70% to 85% occurring once. The CDR3 is 17 amino acids. The germline V and J ends were trimmed by 2 bases and 3 bases, with 20 bases remaining between them. CDR1 is MNHNS, CDR2 SASEGT, per germline.

This receptor was taken from a man under 40 in good health and CMV-seropositive. The chain is built from TRBV6-1 and TRBJ2-7; TRBD1 might be the D (5 bases). Source material: PBMCs. CDR3 region: CASSEWPRATLFYEQYF. In nucleotides, the CDR3 is TGTGCCAGCAGTGAATGGCCCAGGGCCACCCTCTTCTACGAGCAGTACTTC.